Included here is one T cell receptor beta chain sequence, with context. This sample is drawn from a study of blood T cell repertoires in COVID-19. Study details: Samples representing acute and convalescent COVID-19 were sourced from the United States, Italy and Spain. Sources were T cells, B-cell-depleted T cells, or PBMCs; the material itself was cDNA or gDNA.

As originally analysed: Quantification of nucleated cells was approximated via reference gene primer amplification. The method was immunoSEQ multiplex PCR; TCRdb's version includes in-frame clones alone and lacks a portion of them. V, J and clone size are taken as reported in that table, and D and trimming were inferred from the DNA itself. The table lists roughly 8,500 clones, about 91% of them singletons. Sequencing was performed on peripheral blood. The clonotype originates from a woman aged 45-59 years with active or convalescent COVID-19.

The chain's CDR3 is CASQPRDRGRGSSGNTIYF. DNA for the CDR3: TGTGCCAGCCAACCCCGGGACAGGGGAAGAGGGAGCTCTGGAAACACCATATATTTT. The rearrangement links TRBV2 to TRBJ1-3; 10 nucleotides agree with TRBD1. With 8 bases clipped from V and 0 bases from J, the junction kept 16 bases outside the gene matches. Germline V lookup: CDR1 SNHLY, CDR2 FYNNEI. The CDR3 is made up of 19 amino acids.